The rows below give T cell receptor beta chains drawn from one sample of a study of tumor-infiltrating lymphocytes in primary liver carcinoma. One entry per CDR3 protein results from TCRdb running MiXCR on the multiplex PCR reads. The sample carries 95,000 to 150,000 distinct CDR3 sequences, 55% to 75% recorded once. The source material was liver tumor tissue from sampling region 1. These receptors were collected from a woman aged 55-70 years with primary liver carcinoma and hepatitis B virus infection. Both conserved end residues are part of each CDR3. A D gene is named only where the DNA matches it firmly. Clone size appears in some rows only: once, few, many, or a class for an expanded clone.

>TRBD1|TRBV6-2/TRBV6-3|many|TRBJ2-7
CASTRQGAGEQYF
TGTGCCAGCACACGACAGGGGGCTGGCGAGCAGTACTTC
>-|TRBV21-1|-|TRBJ2-3
CAGSKRWEVTDTQYF
TGTGCCGGCAGCAAACGCTGGGAGGTCACAGATACGCAGTATTTT
>-|TRBV6-6|-|TRBJ1-2
CASSNGGGPCYTF
TGTGCCAGCAGTAACGGGGGTGGGCCTTGCTACACCTTC
>TRBD2|TRBV11-2|-|TRBJ2-1
CASSTTSVRSNEQFF
TGTGCCAGCAGCACGACTAGCGTGAGAAGCAATGAGCAGTTCTTC
>-|TRBV11-3|-|TRBJ2-3
CASSTPGGPTDTQYF
TGTGCCAGCAGCACGCCCGGCGGACCCACAGATACGCAGTATTTT
>TRBD1|TRBV6-2/TRBV6-3|-|TRBJ1-2
CASSYSGTALYGYAF
TGTGCCAGCAGTTACTCGGGGACAGCTCTCTATGGCTACGCCTTC
>-|TRBV30|-|TRBJ1-5
CAWSVRVTEEGYSNQPQHF
TGTGCCTGGAGTGTACGGGTGACAGAGGAGGGCTATAGCAATCAGCCCCAGCATTTT
>-|TRBV11-2|-|TRBJ2-7
CASSLDRGPVPEQYF
TGTGCCAGCAGCTTAGATAGGGGACCGGTCCCCGAGCAGTACTTC
>-|TRBV11-2|-|TRBJ2-3
CANSSYGQRTDTQYF
TGTGCCAACAGCTCCTATGGACAGAGAACAGATACGCAGTATTTT
>-|TRBV4-2|many|TRBJ2-6
CASRDSSGANVLTF
TGTGCCAGCCGCGACTCCTCTGGGGCCAACGTCCTGACTTTC
>-|TRBV28|-|TRBJ1-3
CASSLGSTIYF
TGTGCCAGCAGTTTGGGAAGCACCATATATTTT
>-|TRBV11-2|-|TRBJ2-7
CASSLEILGKQCF
TGTGCCAGCAGCTTAGAGATCTTAGGGAAGCAGTGCTTC
>-|TRBV11-2|once|TRBJ1-2
CASSFQGLGGHTF
TGTGCCAGCAGCTTCCAGGGGTTGGGAGGCCACACCTTC
>-|TRBV11-2|-|TRBJ2-2
CACSPIGRGLVTGELFF
TGTGCCTGCAGCCCAATAGGCAGGGGACTTGTCACAGGGGAGCTGTTTTTT
>-|TRBV11-1|-|TRBJ2-7
CASKPRTARLREQYF
TGTGCCAGCAAGCCTCGGACAGCAAGACTACGCGAGCAGTACTTC
>TRBD2|TRBV11-2|-|TRBJ2-1
CVSCLGFLADYNEQFF
TGTGTCAGCTGCCTAGGTTTTCTAGCGGACTACAATGAGCAGTTCTTC
>TRBD2|TRBV2|-|TRBJ2-7
CASSQPGAAGAYEQYF
TGTGCCAGCAGCCAACCCGGGGCGGCGGGGGCCTACGAGCAGTACTTC
>-|TRBV10-2|many|TRBJ1-6
CASSDRGMGNSPLHF
TGCGCCAGCAGTGATAGGGGGATGGGGAATTCACCCCTCCACTTT
>TRBD2|TRBV11-2|-|TRBJ2-7
CASRRSGTGAEQYF
TGCGCCAGCAGACGAAGCGGGACGGGTGCCGAGCAGTACTTC
>-|TRBV11-2|medium-sized|TRBJ1-2
CASSQDRSLGYTF
TGTGCCAGCAGCCAGGATAGGTCCCTTGGCTACACCTTC
>-|TRBV10-1|-|TRBJ1-5
CASGQDSDQPQHF
TGTGCCAGCGGTCAGGATAGCGATCAGCCCCAGCATTTT
>-|TRBV12-3/TRBV12-4|-|TRBJ2-5
CASSPLKAGVGRTETHYF
TGTGCCAGCAGTCCCCTTAAAGCGGGTGTCGGGAGAACGGAGACCCATTACTTC
>-|TRBV6-5|many|TRBJ2-7
CASSYRGLRSKGQYF
TGTGCCAGCAGTTACCGGGGGCTACGGAGTAAAGGGCAGTACTTC
>TRBD2|TRBV6-5|many|TRBJ2-3
CASRNSGSLDTQYF
TGTGCCAGCAGAAATAGCGGGAGCCTGGATACGCAGTATTTT
>-|TRBV11-2|-|TRBJ2-2
CANSPPQGPAGELFF
TGTGCCAACAGCCCCCCGCAAGGACCGGCCGGGGAGCTGTTTTTT
>-|TRBV2|few|TRBJ2-5
CASSGQGQETQYF
TGTGCCAGCAGTGGGCAGGGCCAAGAGACCCAGTACTTC
>-|TRBV11-1|-|TRBJ1-2
CASSDRQDTLGGYTF
TGTGCCAGCAGCGATCGGCAGGACACCCTGGGAGGCTACACCTTC
>-|TRBV12-3/TRBV12-4|many|TRBJ2-3
CASSFGGESTDTQYF
TGTGCCAGCAGTTTTGGGGGAGAGAGCACAGATACGCAGTATTTT
>TRBD2|TRBV20-1|-|TRBJ2-7
CSAAPSGRAYEQYF
TGCAGTGCTGCCCCTAGCGGGAGGGCCTACGAGCAGTACTTC
>-|TRBV5-1|many|TRBJ1-2
CASSLVGGNYGYTF
TGCGCCAGCAGCTTGGTGGGGGGTAACTATGGCTACACCTTC
>-|TRBV11-3|-|TRBJ2-1
CASSYRRGVYNEQFF
TGTGCCAGCAGCTATCGCAGGGGGGTTTACAATGAGCAGTTCTTC
>TRBD2|TRBV19|few|TRBJ2-1
CASMGPSKGGSSYNEQFF
TGTGCCAGTATGGGCCCCTCTAAGGGCGGGAGCTCCTACAATGAGCAGTTCTTC
>-|TRBV18|-|TRBJ1-2
CASSPDRNYGYTF
TGTGCCAGCTCACCAGATCGTAACTATGGCTACACCTTC
>-|TRBV11-2|-|TRBJ2-2
CASLEPGAQGELFF
TGTGCCAGCTTAGAGCCAGGGGCGCAAGGGGAGCTGTTTTTT
>-|TRBV29-1|few|TRBJ1-1
CSVARQESEAFF
TGCAGCGTTGCAAGACAGGAATCCGAAGCTTTCTTT
>TRBD1|TRBV11-2|-|TRBJ1-3
CASSSPGQGGLASRNTTYF
TGTGCCAGCAGCTCACCGGGACAGGGGGGACTCGCCTCTAGAAACACCACATATTTT
>-|TRBV11-2|-|TRBJ2-5
CASSAIRTEETQYF
TGTGCCAGCAGCGCGATCCGGACAGAAGAGACCCAGTACTTC
>TRBD2|TRBV29-1|many|TRBJ2-1
CSVEGSGSGSDEQFF
TGCAGCGTTGAGGGGTCGGGTAGCGGGAGTGATGAGCAGTTCTTC
>-|TRBV6-1|-|TRBJ1-4
CASMVGGAGEKLFF
TGTGCCAGCATGGTTGGGGGCGCAGGTGAAAAACTATTTTTT
>-|TRBV11-1|-|TRBJ2-1
CASSFLTHYSEQIF
TGTGCCAGCAGCTTCCTGACGCACTACAGTGAGCAGATCTTC
>-|TRBV10-3|-|TRBJ1-2
CAISGRTDYGYTF
TGTGCCATCAGTGGTAGAACTGATTATGGCTACACCTTC
>TRBD2|TRBV4-2|-|TRBJ2-1
CASSQDGTRNNEQLF
TGTGCCAGCAGCCAAGATGGGACTAGGAATAATGAGCAGTTATTC
>TRBD2|TRBV11-3|medium-sized|TRBJ2-1
CASSLGTSDINEQFF
TGTGCCAGCAGCCTAGGGACTAGCGACATCAATGAGCAGTTCTTC
>-|TRBV11-2|-|TRBJ1-2
CASTNTIDPDHGYTF
TGTGCGAGCACGAACACAATTGACCCAGACCATGGCTACACCTTC
>-|TRBV11-1|-|TRBJ2-7
CVSSSRTSGLREQYF
TGTGTCAGCAGCTCTCGGACATCAGGACTACGCGAGCAGTACTTC
>-|TRBV6-5|many|TRBJ2-3
CASSYGAGASTDTQYF
TGTGCCAGCAGTTACGGTGCAGGGGCGAGCACAGATACGCAGTATTTT
>TRBD1|TRBV6-6|-|TRBJ1-5
CAGRNTGTGGDQPQHF
TGTGCCGGCAGGAACACCGGGACAGGGGGAGATCAGCCCCAACATTTT
>-|TRBV2|once|TRBJ2-7
CASSEAWTAPYEPYF
TGTGCCAGCAGTGAAGCGTGGACAGCCCCCTACGAGCCGTACTTC
>TRBD1|TRBV6-5|-|TRBJ1-5
CASSRFPPVQGDQPQHF
TGTGCCAGCAGCCGCTTCCCCCCGGTACAGGGGGACCAGCCCCAGCATTTT
>-|TRBV12-3/TRBV12-4|many|TRBJ2-1
CASSRATDNEQFF
TGTGCCAGCAGTCGGGCGACGGACAATGAGCAGTTCTTC
>TRBD2|TRBV11-2|-|TRBJ2-7
CVSSPGRGDYGEQYF
TGTGTCAGCAGCCCCGGACGGGGGGATTATGGCGAGCAGTACTTC
>TRBD2|TRBV29-1|many|TRBJ2-1
CSVSTSGRVNNEQFF
TGCAGCGTTTCGACTAGCGGGAGAGTAAACAATGAGCAGTTCTTC